This T cell receptor (beta chain) was identified in a study of metastatic and nonmetastatic thyroid tumors. Overall study context: Repertoires were compared across blood and tumor or nodule tissue from malignant and benign thyroid patients.

As processed by the authors: Researchers built a distant-metastasis classifier for papillary thyroid cancer that drew on CDR3 differences across clinicopathological groups. TCRdb reanalyzed the PCR reads via MiXCR. TCRdb's processing, not the study's, gives the V and J calls here. Here the sample spans 43,000 or so clones, roughly 16% being singletons. Broader study findings: Benign nodules reportedly had significantly lower TCR beta diversity than malignant thyroid tumors in blood and tumor.

Prior to thyroid surgery, none of the patients had received any treatment. This clone was observed at least ten times. Its antigen is unknown. The V end was cut by 5 bases, the J end by 8 bases, with 14 bases between. The CDR3 covers 13 residues. Germline V gene sequence: CDR1 KGHDR, CDR2 SFDVKD. The genes are TRBV24-1 and TRBJ1-2; no firm D call. The source is a female donor with papillary thyroid cancer or a benign thyroid nodule (not recorded which). Some clones in this sample may be carry-over from other donors' samples. The specimen was blood. The CDR3 DNA reads TGTGCCACCAGTGCCTCGGGCTATTCGGGCTACACCTTC. Amino acids: CATSASGYSGYTF.